Presented here are 5 T cell receptor beta chains from one specimen sequenced in a study of identifying expanded T cells in peripheral blood. The repertoire was sequenced with immunoSEQ multiplex PCR; TCRdb's copy has only in-frame clones and lacks some. The sample yields 85,000 to 95,000 clones, about nine tenths seen once. The material sequenced was blood. The receptors were sampled from a person aged 18 to 75 in good health.

V and J are TRBV19 and TRBJ2-3; D is perhaps TRBD1 (7 bases). This CDR3 comprises 14 residues. Germline CDR1 LNHDA, CDR2 SQIVND (reference sequence). V lost 7 bases to trimming and J lost 1 base, with 12 bases between them. CDR3 loop: CASKGGGGTDTQYF. CDR3 DNA: TGTGCCAGTAAAGGGGGCGGGGGCACAGATACGCAGTATTTT.

J is TRBJ2-3 and V is TRBV6-5; 9 positions match TRBD1. V lost 5 bases to trimming and J lost 8 bases; unmatched junction nucleotides: 11. CDR3 length: 15 amino acids. Germline assignment: CDR1 MNHEY and CDR2 SVGAGI. DNA for the CDR3: TGTGCCAGCAGTCCCCGGGACAGGGCCTTCTTTACGCAGTATTTT. Encoded protein: CASSPRDRAFFTQYF.

The chain links TRBV11-2 to TRBJ1-5, with TRBD1 identical over 8 bases. CDR1 and CDR2 (germline): SGHAT, FQNNGV. V was pared by 0 bases and J by 6 bases, with 13 bases of the junction left unmatched. The CDR3 is made up of 18 amino acids. This chain's CDR3 is CASSLEGGQGRLGQPQHF. The CDR3 coding sequence is TGTGCCAGCAGCTTAGAGGGTGGACAGGGAAGATTGGGTCAGCCCCAGCATTTT.

This clone has only one observation. This chain uses TRBV6-1 with TRBJ2-3, with D perhaps matching TRBD1 or TRBD2 (5 bases each). The CDR3 runs 15 residues. The V end was cut by 1 base, the J end by 6 bases, with 14 bases between. Germline V lookup: CDR1 MNHNS, CDR2 SASEGT. Here the CDR3 DNA reads TGTGCCAGCAGTGAAGACAGGTCGGAGGTCGATACGCAGTATTTT. It yields the protein CASSEDRSEVDTQYF.

V gene TRBV20-1 combines with J gene TRBJ2-7, with 7 bases matching TRBD1. Germline lookup yields CDR1 DFQATT and CDR2 SNEGSKA (reference sequence). The V gene end was trimmed by 3 bases and the J gene end by 9 bases; junction bases not matched to a gene: 5. This CDR3 has 11 amino acids. CDR3 nucleotides: TGCAGTGCTAGGACAGGGACGGTGCAGTACTTC. The encoded protein is CSARTGTVQYF.